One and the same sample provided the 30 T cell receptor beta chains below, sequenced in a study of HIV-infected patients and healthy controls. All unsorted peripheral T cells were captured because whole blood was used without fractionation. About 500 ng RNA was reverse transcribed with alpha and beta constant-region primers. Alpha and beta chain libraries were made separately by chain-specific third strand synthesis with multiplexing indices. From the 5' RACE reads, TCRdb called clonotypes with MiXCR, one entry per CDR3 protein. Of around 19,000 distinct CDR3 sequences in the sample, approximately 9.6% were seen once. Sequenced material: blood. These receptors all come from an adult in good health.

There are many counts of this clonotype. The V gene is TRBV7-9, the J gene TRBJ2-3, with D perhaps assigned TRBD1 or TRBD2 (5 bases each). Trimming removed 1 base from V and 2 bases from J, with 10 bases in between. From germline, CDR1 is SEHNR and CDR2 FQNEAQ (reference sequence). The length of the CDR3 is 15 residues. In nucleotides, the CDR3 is TGTGCCAGCAGCTTAGTTTGGGGGTCCACAGATACGCAGTATTTT. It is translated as CASSLVWGSTDTQYF.

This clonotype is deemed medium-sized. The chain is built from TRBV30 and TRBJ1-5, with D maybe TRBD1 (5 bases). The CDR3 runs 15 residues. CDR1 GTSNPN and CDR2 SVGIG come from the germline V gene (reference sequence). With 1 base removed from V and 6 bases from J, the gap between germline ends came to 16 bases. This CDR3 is CAWSAGGVRAQPQHF. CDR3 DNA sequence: TGTGCCTGGAGTGCGGGGGGGGTAAGGGCTCAGCCCCAGCATTTT.

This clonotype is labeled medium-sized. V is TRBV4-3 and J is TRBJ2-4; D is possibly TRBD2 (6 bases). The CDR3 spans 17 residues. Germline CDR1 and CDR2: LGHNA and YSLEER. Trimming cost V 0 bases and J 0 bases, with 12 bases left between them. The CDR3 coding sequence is TGCGCCAGCAGCCAAGATACGGGAGCCCCAGCCAAAAACATTCAGTACTTC. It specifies CASSQDTGAPAKNIQYF.

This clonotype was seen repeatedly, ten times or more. The CDR3: CSARAAGEENQPQHF. The CDR3 coding sequence is TGCAGTGCTAGAGCCGCAGGGGAAGAAAATCAGCCCCAGCATTTT. J is TRBJ1-5 and V is TRBV20-1; weak D call: TRBD1 (6 bases). CDR1 DFQATT and CDR2 SNEGSKA come from the germline V gene (reference sequence). The CDR3 extends over 15 amino acids. Trimming shortened V by 1 base and J by 4 bases, and 14 bases separated the two germline ends.

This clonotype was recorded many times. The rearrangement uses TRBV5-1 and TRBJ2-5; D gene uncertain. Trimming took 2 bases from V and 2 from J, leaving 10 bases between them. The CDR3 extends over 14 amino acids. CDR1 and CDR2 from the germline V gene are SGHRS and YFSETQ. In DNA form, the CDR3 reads TGCGCCAGCAGCTTAATGTCGACTCAAGAGACCCAGTACTTC. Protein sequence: CASSLMSTQETQYF.

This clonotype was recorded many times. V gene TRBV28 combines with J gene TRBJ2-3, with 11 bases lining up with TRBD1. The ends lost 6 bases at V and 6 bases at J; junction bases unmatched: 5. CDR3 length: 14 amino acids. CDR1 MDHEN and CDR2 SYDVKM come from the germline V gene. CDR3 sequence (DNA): TGTGCCAGCAGGGCAGGACAGGGGGCCGATACGCAGTATTTT. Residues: CASRAGQGADTQYF.

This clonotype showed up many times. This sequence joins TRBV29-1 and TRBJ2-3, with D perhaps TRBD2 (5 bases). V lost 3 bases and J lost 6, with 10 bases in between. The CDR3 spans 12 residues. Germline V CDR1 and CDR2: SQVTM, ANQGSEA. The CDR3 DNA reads TGCAGCGTTGAGTATGCGGGTGATACGCAGTATTTT. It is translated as CSVEYAGDTQYF.

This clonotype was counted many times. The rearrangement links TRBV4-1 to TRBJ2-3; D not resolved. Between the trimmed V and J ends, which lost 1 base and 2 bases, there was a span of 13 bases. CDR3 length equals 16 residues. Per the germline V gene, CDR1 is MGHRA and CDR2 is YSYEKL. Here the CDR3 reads CASSQVTTQLTDTQYF. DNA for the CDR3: TGCGCCAGCAGCCAAGTCACGACACAGCTCACAGATACGCAGTATTTT.

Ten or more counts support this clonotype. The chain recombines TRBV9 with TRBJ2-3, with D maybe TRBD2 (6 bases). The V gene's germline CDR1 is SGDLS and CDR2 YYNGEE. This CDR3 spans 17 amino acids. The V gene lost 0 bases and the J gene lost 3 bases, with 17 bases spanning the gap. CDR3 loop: CASSVGTTGAGTDTQYF. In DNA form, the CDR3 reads TGTGCCAGCAGCGTAGGGACTACCGGCGCGGGAACAGATACGCAGTATTTT.

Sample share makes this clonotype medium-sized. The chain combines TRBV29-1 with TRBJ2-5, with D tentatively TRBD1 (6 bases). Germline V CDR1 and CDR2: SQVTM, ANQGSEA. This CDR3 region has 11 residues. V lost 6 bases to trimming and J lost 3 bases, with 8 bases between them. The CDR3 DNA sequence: TGCAGCGTCAACAGGGAAGAGACCCAGTACTTC. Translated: CSVNREETQYF.

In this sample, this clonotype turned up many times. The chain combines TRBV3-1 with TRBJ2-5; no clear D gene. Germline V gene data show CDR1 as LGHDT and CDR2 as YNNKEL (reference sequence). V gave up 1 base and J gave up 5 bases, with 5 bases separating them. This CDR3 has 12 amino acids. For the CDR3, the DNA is TGTGCCAGCAGCCAAGCCGCGGAGACCCAGTACTTC. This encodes CASSQAAETQYF.

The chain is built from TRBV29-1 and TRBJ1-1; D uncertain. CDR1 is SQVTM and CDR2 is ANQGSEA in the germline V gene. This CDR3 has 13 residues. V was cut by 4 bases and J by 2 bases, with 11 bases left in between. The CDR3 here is CSVVVNPNTEAFF. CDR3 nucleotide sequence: TGCAGCGTTGTTGTCAACCCCAACACTGAAGCTTTCTTT.

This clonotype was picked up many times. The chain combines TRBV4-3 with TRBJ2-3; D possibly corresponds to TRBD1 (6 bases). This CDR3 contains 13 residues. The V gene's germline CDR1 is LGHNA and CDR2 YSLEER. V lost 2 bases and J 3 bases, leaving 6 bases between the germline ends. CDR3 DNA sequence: TGCGCCAGCAGCCAAACAGGGACAGATACGCAGTATTTT. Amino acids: CASSQTGTDTQYF.

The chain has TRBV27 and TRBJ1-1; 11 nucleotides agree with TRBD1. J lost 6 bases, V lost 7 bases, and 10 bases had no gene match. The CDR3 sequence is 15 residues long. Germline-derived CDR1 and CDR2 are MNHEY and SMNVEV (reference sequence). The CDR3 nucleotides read TGTGCCAGCACAGACGGACAGGGGGCCGGGGCTGAAGCTTTCTTT. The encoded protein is CASTDGQGAGAEAFF.

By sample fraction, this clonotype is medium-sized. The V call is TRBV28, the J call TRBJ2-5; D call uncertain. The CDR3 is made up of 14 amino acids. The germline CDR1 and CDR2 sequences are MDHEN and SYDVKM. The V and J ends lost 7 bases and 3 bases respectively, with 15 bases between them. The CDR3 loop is CASTENGWEETQYF. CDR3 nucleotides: TGTGCCAGCACGGAAAATGGCTGGGAAGAGACCCAGTACTTC.

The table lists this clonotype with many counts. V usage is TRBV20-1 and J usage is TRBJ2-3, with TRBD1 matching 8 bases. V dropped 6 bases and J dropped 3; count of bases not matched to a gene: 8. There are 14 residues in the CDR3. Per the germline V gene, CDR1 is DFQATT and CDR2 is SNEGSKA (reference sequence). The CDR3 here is CSAIRTGQTDTQYF. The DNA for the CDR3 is TGCAGTGCCATCCGGACAGGGCAGACAGATACGCAGTATTTT.

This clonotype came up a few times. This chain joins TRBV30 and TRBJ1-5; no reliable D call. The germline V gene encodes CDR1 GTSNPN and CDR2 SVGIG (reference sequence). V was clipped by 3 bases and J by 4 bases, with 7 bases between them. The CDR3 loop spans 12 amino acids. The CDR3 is CAWSAQNQPQHF. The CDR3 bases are TGTGCCTGGAGCGCCCAGAATCAGCCCCAGCATTTT.

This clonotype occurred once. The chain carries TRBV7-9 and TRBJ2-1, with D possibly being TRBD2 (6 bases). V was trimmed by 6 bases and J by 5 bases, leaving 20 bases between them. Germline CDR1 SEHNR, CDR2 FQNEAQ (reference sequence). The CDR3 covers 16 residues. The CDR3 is CASSFPGPGAHNEQFF. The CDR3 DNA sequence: TGTGCCAGCAGTTTCCCGGGACCGGGAGCACACAATGAGCAGTTCTTC.

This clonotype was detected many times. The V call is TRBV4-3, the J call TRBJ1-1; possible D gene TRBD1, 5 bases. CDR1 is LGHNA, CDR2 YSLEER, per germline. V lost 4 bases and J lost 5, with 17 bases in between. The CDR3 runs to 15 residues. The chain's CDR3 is CASSPHVGGRTEAFF. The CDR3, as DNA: TGCGCCAGCAGCCCCCATGTTGGGGGTAGGACTGAAGCTTTCTTT.

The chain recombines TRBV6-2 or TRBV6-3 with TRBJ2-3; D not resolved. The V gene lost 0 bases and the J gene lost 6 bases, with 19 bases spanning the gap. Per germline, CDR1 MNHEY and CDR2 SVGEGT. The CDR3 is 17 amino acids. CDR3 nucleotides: TGTGCCAGCAGTTACTCGACGACCAGCCAAGATGTGGATACGCAGTATTTT. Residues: CASSYSTTSQDVDTQYF.

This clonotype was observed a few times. The CDR3 loop reads CSVRLGTDTQYF. CDR3 sequence (DNA): TGCAGCGTGCGACTAGGCACAGATACGCAGTATTTT. V gene TRBV29-1 combines with J gene TRBJ2-3; weak D call: TRBD2 (6 bases). The CDR3 is made up of 12 amino acids. V was cut by 6 bases and J by 1 base, with 8 bases left in between. The V gene's germline CDR1 is SQVTM and CDR2 ANQGSEA.

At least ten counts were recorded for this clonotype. DNA for the CDR3: TGTGCCAGCACCCCGACTAGCGGGGGCAGAAACATTCAGTACTTC. Translation gives CASTPTSGGRNIQYF. The rearrangement joins TRBV2 to TRBJ2-4, with TRBD2 matching 12 bases. CDR1 is SNHLY, CDR2 FYNNEI, per germline. The CDR3 has 15 residues. With 7 bases clipped from V and 6 bases from J, the junction kept 7 bases outside the gene matches. Together with reference TRBV2 and TRBJ2-4, the CDR3 gives the full variable domain: EPEVTQTPSHQVTQMGQEVILRCVPISNHLYFYWYRQILGQKVEFLVSFYNNEISEKSEIFDDQFSVERPDGSNFTLKIRSTKLEDSAMYFCASTPTSGGRNIQYFGAGTRLSVL.

The CDR3 region has the DNA TGCAGTGTCTCAGGGACGGGGTTCAATGAGCAGTTCTTC. Protein product: CSVSGTGFNEQFF. V gene TRBV20-1 combines with J gene TRBJ2-1; D might be TRBD1 or TRBD2, each matching 5 bases. Trimming removed 7 bases from V and 6 bases from J, with 16 bases in between. Germline CDR1 DFQATT, CDR2 SNEGSKA (reference sequence). The CDR3 spans 13 residues.

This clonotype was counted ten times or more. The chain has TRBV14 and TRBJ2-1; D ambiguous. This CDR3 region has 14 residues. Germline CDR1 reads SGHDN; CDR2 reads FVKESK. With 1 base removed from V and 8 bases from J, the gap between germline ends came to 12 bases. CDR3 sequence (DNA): TGTGCCAGCAGCCAAGGCCTGGGTCGCGATGAGCAGTTCTTC. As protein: CASSQGLGRDEQFF.

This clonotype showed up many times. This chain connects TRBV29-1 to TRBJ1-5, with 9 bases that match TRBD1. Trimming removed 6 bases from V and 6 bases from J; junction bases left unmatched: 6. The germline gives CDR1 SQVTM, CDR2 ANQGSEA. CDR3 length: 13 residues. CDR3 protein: CSVRTGAGQPQHF. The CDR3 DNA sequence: TGCAGCGTGCGGACAGGGGCGGGTCAGCCCCAGCATTTT.

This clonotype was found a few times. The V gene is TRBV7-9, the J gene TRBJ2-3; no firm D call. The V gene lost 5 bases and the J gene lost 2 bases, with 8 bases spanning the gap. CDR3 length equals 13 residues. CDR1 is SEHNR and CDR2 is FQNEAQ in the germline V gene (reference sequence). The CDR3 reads CASSERATDTQYF. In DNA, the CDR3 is TGTGCCAGCAGCGAGCGTGCCACAGATACGCAGTATTTT.

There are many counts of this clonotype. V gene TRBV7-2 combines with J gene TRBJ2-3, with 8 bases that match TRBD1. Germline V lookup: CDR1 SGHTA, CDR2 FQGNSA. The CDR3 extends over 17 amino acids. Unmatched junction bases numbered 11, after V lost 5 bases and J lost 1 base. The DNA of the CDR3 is TGTGCCAGCAGCAAGAGGTCCAGGGGGCTCGGCACAGATACGCAGTATTTT. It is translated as CASSKRSRGLGTDTQYF. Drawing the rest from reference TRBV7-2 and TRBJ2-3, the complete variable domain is GAGVSQSPSNKVTEKGKDVELRCDPISGHTALYWYRQSLGQGLEFLIYFQGNSAPDKSGLPSDRFSAERTGGSVSTLTIQRTQQEDSAVYLCASSKRSRGLGTDTQYFGPGTRLTVL.

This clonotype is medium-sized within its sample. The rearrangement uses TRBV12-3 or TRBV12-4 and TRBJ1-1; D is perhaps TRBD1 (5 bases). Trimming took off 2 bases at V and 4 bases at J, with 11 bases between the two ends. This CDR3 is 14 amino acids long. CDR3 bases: TGTGCCAGCAGTTTATTCCAGGGTAGCACTGAAGCTTTCTTT. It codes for CASSLFQGSTEAFF.

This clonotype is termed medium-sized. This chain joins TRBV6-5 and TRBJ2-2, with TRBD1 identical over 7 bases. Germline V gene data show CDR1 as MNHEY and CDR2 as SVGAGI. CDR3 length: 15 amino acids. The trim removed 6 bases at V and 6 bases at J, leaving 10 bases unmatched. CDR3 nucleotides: TGTGCCAGCAGCCCCGGGACAGTTGGTCCCGGGGAGCTGTTTTTT. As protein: CASSPGTVGPGELFF.

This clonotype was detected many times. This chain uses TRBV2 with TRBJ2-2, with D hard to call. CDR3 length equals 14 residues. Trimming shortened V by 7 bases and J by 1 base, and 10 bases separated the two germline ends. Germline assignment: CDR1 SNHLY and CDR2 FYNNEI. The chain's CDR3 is CASISAENTGELFF. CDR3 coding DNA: TGTGCCAGCATCTCGGCAGAGAACACCGGGGAGCTGTTTTTT.